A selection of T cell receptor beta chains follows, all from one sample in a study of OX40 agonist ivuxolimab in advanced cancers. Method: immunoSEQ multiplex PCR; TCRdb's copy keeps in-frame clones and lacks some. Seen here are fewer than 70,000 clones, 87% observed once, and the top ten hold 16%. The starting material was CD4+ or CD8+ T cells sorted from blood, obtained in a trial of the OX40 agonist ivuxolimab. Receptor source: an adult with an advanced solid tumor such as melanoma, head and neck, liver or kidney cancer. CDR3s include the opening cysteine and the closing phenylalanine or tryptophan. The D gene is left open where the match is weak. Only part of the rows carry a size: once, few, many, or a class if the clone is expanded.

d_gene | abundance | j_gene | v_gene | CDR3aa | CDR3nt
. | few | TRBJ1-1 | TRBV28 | CASIGRPRGTEAFF | TGTGCCAGCATTGGCCGGCCCCGAGGGACTGAAGCTTTCTTT
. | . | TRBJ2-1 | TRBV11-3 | CASSLGQEHEQFF | TGTGCCAGCAGCTTAGGACAGGAGCATGAGCAGTTCTTC
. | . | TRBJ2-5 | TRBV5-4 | CASSSDSPQETQYF | TGTGCCAGCAGCTCGGACAGTCCCCAAGAGACCCAGTACTTC
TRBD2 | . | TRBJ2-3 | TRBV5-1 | CASSFSLRTSGTSTDTQYF | TGCGCCAGCAGCTTTTCCCTCAGGACTAGCGGGACTAGCACAGATACGCAGTATTTT
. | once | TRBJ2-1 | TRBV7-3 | CASSSRDDIYNEQFF | TGTGCCAGCAGCTCCCGGGACGATATCTACAATGAGCAGTTCTTC
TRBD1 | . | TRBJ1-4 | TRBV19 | CASSPPFGTVREETNEKLFF | TGTGCCAGTAGTCCGCCCTTCGGGACAGTAAGGGAAGAAACTAATGAAAAACTGTTTTTT
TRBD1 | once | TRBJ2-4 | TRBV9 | CASSVAGTQGALGNIQYF | TGTGCCAGCAGCGTAGCTGGGACACAGGGGGCATTGGGAAACATTCAGTACTTC
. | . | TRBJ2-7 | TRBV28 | CASSLMPSVAYEQYF | TGTGCCAGCAGTTTGATGCCTAGCGTGGCCTACGAGCAGTACTTC
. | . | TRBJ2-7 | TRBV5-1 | CASSFGRTGSYEQYF | TGCGCCAGCAGCTTCGGGAGGACAGGGTCCTACGAGCAGTACTTC
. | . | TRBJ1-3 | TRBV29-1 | CSVVWGSGNTIYF | TGCAGCGTTGTATGGGGCTCTGGAAACACCATATATTTT
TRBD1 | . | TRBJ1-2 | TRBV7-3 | CASSLTVAGGAGGNYGYTF | TGTGCCAGCAGCTTAACTGTGGCAGGGGGCGCCGGTGGTAACTATGGCTACACCTTC
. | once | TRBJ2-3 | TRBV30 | CAWSVLKIGDTQYF | TGTGCCTGGAGTGTACTGAAGATTGGAGATACGCAGTATTTT
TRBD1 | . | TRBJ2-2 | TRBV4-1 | CASSQAWTGIGRELFF | TGCGCCAGCAGCCAAGCATGGACAGGGATCGGACGGGAGCTGTTTTTT
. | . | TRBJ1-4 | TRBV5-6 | CASSPARWSNEKLFF | TGTGCCAGCAGCCCTGCTCGGTGGAGCAATGAAAAACTGTTTTTT
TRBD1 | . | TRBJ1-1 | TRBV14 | CASRRLTGVNTEAFF | TGTGCCAGCAGACGCCTAACAGGGGTGAACACTGAAGCTTTCTTT
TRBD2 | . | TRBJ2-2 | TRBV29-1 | CSAPGTSGRGGELFF | TGCAGCGCCCCCGGGACTAGCGGGAGGGGCGGGGAGCTGTTTTTT
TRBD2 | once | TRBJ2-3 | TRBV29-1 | CSAGAGVFTDTQYF | TGCAGCGCCGGAGCGGGAGTTTTTACAGATACGCAGTATTTT
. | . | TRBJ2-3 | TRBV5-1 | CASSRRDIDTDTQYF | TGCGCCAGCAGCCGTCGGGACATAGACACAGATACGCAGTATTTT
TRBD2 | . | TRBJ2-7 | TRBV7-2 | CASSPGLAGFWSNEQYF | TGTGCCAGCAGCCCCGGTTTAGCGGGGTTCTGGAGCAACGAGCAGTACTTC
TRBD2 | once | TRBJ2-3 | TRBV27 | CASRGTSGGADTQYF | TGTGCCAGCAGAGGGACTAGCGGGGGCGCAGATACGCAGTATTTT
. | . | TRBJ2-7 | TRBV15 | CATSRDVGGYEQYF | TGTGCCACCAGCAGGGACGTCGGAGGCTACGAGCAGTACTTC
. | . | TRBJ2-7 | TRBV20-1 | CSASIRDEQYF | TGCAGTGCTAGTATCCGGGACGAGCAGTACTTC
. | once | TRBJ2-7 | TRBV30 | CAWSIDSYEQYF | TGTGCCTGGAGTATCGACTCCTACGAGCAGTACTTC
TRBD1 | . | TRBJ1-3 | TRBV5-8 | CASSPGTGMGGNTIYF | TGTGCCAGCAGCCCCGGGACAGGAATGGGTGGAAACACCATATATTTT
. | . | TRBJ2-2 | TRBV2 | CASSEQDTNTGELFF | TGTGCCAGCAGTGAACAGGACACGAACACCGGGGAGCTGTTTTTT
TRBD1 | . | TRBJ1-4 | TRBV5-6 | CASSSTGAREKLFF | TGTGCCAGCAGCTCAACAGGGGCGCGTGAAAAACTGTTTTTT
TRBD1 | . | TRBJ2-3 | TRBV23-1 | CASSGPSRDRAGNAPPADTQYF | TGCGCCAGCAGCGGGCCCTCCAGGGACAGGGCAGGGAATGCCCCCCCCGCAGATACGCAGTATTTT
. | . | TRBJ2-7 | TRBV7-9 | CASSWGGVIPYEQYF | TGTGCCAGCAGCTGGGGCGGGGTGATCCCCTACGAGCAGTACTTC
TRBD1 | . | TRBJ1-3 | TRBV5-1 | CASSLGRTGSGNTIYF | TGCGCCAGCAGCTTGGGGAGGACAGGGTCAGGAAACACCATATATTTT
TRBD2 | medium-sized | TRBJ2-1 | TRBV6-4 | CASSEAGGHNEQFF | TGTGCCAGCAGTGAAGCGGGAGGGCACAATGAGCAGTTCTTC
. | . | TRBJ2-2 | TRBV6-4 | CASSERPGTYTGELFF | TGTGCCAGCAGTGAGCGGCCTGGGACCTACACCGGGGAGCTGTTTTTT
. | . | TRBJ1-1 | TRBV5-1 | CASSVAPNSGLNAEAFF | TGCGCCAGCAGCGTGGCACCCAACTCGGGACTCAACGCTGAAGCTTTCTTT
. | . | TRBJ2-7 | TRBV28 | CASSGPGANEQYF | TGTGCCAGCAGTGGCCCGGGAGCCAACGAGCAGTACTTC
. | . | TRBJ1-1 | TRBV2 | CASRGLLNTEAFF | TGTGCCAGCAGAGGACTCTTGAACACTGAAGCTTTCTTT
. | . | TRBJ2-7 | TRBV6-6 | CASSPLTGASYEQYF | TGTGCCAGCAGTCCCCTGACAGGCGCCTCCTACGAGCAGTACTTC
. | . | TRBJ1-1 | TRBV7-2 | CASSLGGFSTEAFF | TGTGCCAGCAGCTTAGGAGGGTTTAGCACTGAAGCTTTCTTT
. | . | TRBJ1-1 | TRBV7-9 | CASSLTTPGRTTEAFF | TGTGCCAGCAGCTTAACCACTCCAGGGCGTACCACTGAAGCTTTCTTT
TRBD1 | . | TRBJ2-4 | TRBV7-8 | CASSLKAGGGSLAKNIQYF | TGTGCCAGCAGCTTAAAGGCAGGGGGTGGGAGTCTAGCCAAAAACATTCAGTACTTC
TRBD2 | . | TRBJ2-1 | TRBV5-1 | CASSLELAGGNDEQFF | TGCGCCAGCAGCTTGGAGTTAGCGGGAGGTAACGATGAGCAGTTCTTC
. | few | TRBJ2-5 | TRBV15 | CATSRDRPGHMETQYF | TGTGCCACCAGCAGAGACCGCCCGGGACATATGGAGACCCAGTACTTC
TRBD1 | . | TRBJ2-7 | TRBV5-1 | CASSPRGLSYEQYF | TGCGCCAGCAGCCCCAGGGGGCTGTCCTACGAGCAGTACTTC
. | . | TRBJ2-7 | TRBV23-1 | CASSQPTREQYF | TGCGCCAGCAGTCAGCCCACACGGGAGCAGTACTTC